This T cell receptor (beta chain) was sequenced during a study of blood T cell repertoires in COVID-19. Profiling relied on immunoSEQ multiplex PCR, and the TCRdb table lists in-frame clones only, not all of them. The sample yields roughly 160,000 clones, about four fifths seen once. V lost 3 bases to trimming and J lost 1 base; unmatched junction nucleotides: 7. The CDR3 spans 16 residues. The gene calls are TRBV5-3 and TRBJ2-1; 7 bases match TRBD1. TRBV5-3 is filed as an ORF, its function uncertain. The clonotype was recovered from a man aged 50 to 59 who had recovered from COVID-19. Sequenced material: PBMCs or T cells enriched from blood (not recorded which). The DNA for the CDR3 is TGTGCCAGAAGCTACGGAAGACAGGGTTCCTACAATGAGCAGTTCTTC. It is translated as CARSYGRQGSYNEQFF.